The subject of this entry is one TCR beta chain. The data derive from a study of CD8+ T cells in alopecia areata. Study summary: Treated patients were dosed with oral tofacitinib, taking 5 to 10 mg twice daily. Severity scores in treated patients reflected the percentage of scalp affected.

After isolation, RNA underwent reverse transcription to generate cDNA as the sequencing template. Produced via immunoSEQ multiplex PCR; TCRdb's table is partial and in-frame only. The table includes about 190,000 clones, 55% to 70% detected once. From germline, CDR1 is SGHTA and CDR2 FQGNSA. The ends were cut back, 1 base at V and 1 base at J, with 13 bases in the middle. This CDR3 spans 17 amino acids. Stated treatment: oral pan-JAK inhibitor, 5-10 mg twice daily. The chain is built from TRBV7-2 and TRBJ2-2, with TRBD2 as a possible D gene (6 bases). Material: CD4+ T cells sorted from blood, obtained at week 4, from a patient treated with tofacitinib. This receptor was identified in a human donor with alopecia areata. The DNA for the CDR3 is TGTGCCAGCAGCTTAGTATCAGGGACTGTGAACACCGGGGAGCTGTTTTTT. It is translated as CASSLVSGTVNTGELFF.